The rows below give T cell receptor beta chains drawn from one sample of a study of T cell responses to AZD1222 COVID-19 vaccine. Produced via immunoSEQ multiplex PCR; TCRdb's table is partial and in-frame only. The sample has 90,000 to 95,000 clones, 85% to 90% seen once. The input for sequencing was peripheral blood, taken 28 days after the second AZD1222 dose. These receptors came from an adult who received the AZD1222 COVID-19 vaccine. CDR3s include the opening cysteine and the closing phenylalanine or tryptophan. The D gene is left open where the match is weak. Only part of the rows carry a size: once, few, many, or a class if the clone is expanded.

TRBJ1-2 - - TRBV6-5 CASTRDGMAISSYTF TGTGCCAGCACCAGAGACGGTATGGCGATTTCAAGCTACACCTTC
TRBJ2-2 - - TRBV21-1 CASSKEEGSTGELFF TGTGCCAGCAGCAAAGAAGAGGGATCAACCGGGGAGCTGTTTTTT
TRBJ1-2 - - TRBV12-3/TRBV12-4 CATNRGQGFGYTF TGTGCCACCAACCGGGGGCAGGGGTTTGGCTACACCTTC
TRBJ2-2 - - TRBV19 CASHKRTYTGELFF TGTGCCAGTCACAAACGGACTTACACCGGGGAGCTGTTTTTT
TRBJ1-2 - - TRBV7-9 CASSSPPEHYGYTF TGTGCCAGCAGCTCCCCCCCGGAGCACTATGGCTACACCTTC
TRBJ1-3 - - TRBV19 CASSIVSPRNTIYF TGTGCCAGTAGTATCGTGTCCCCCCGCAACACCATATATTTT
TRBJ1-2 - TRBD1 TRBV29-1 CSVERDSGGYTF TGCAGCGTTGAGAGGGACAGTGGTGGCTACACCTTC
TRBJ2-1 - TRBD2 TRBV4-2 CASSQDLTRASGGGDEQFF TGTGCCAGCAGCCAAGATCTCACCAGGGCTAGCGGGGGTGGCGATGAGCAGTTCTTC
TRBJ2-1 few - TRBV9 CASSVAYNEQFF TGTGCCAGCAGCGTAGCCTACAATGAGCAGTTCTTC
TRBJ2-1 - TRBD1 TRBV29-1 CSVQGAWDEQFF TGCAGCGTTCAGGGGGCTTGGGATGAGCAGTTCTTC
TRBJ2-7 - - TRBV11-3 CASSPRLDLSYEQYF TGTGCCAGCAGCCCAAGGCTGGACCTCTCCTACGAGCAGTACTTC
TRBJ2-3 once - TRBV7-8 CASSQVPPDTQYF TGTGCCAGCAGCCAAGTCCCACCGGATACGCAGTATTTT
TRBJ2-2 - - TRBV5-1 CASSPTSSVTGELFF TGCGCCAGCAGCCCGACCTCATCCGTCACCGGGGAGCTGTTTTTT
TRBJ2-7 many - TRBV5-1 CASSLATADYEQYF TGCGCCAGCAGCTTGGCCACGGCCGACTACGAGCAGTACTTC
TRBJ1-2 - TRBD1 TRBV6-5 CASSDRGGTNYGYTF TGTGCCAGCAGCGACAGGGGGGGAACTAACTATGGCTACACCTTC
TRBJ1-2 - - TRBV5-6 CASSLRPGSLNYGYTF TGTGCCAGCAGCTTAAGGCCCGGGAGCCTTAACTATGGCTACACCTTC
TRBJ1-5 - - TRBV5-1 CASEGAEQGNQPQHF TGCGCCAGCGAAGGTGCGGAACAGGGAAATCAGCCCCAGCATTTT